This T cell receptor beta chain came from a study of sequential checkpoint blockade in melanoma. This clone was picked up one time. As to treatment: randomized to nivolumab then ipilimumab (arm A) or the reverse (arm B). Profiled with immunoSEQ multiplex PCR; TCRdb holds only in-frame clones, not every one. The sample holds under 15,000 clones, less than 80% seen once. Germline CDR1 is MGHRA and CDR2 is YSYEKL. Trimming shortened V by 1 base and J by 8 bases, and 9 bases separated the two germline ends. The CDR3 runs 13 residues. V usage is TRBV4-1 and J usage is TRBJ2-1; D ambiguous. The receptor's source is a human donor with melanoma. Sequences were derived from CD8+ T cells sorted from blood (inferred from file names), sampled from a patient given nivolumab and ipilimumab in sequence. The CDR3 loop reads CASSQAPNDEQFF. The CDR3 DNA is TGCGCCAGCAGCCAAGCGCCTAACGATGAGCAGTTCTTC.